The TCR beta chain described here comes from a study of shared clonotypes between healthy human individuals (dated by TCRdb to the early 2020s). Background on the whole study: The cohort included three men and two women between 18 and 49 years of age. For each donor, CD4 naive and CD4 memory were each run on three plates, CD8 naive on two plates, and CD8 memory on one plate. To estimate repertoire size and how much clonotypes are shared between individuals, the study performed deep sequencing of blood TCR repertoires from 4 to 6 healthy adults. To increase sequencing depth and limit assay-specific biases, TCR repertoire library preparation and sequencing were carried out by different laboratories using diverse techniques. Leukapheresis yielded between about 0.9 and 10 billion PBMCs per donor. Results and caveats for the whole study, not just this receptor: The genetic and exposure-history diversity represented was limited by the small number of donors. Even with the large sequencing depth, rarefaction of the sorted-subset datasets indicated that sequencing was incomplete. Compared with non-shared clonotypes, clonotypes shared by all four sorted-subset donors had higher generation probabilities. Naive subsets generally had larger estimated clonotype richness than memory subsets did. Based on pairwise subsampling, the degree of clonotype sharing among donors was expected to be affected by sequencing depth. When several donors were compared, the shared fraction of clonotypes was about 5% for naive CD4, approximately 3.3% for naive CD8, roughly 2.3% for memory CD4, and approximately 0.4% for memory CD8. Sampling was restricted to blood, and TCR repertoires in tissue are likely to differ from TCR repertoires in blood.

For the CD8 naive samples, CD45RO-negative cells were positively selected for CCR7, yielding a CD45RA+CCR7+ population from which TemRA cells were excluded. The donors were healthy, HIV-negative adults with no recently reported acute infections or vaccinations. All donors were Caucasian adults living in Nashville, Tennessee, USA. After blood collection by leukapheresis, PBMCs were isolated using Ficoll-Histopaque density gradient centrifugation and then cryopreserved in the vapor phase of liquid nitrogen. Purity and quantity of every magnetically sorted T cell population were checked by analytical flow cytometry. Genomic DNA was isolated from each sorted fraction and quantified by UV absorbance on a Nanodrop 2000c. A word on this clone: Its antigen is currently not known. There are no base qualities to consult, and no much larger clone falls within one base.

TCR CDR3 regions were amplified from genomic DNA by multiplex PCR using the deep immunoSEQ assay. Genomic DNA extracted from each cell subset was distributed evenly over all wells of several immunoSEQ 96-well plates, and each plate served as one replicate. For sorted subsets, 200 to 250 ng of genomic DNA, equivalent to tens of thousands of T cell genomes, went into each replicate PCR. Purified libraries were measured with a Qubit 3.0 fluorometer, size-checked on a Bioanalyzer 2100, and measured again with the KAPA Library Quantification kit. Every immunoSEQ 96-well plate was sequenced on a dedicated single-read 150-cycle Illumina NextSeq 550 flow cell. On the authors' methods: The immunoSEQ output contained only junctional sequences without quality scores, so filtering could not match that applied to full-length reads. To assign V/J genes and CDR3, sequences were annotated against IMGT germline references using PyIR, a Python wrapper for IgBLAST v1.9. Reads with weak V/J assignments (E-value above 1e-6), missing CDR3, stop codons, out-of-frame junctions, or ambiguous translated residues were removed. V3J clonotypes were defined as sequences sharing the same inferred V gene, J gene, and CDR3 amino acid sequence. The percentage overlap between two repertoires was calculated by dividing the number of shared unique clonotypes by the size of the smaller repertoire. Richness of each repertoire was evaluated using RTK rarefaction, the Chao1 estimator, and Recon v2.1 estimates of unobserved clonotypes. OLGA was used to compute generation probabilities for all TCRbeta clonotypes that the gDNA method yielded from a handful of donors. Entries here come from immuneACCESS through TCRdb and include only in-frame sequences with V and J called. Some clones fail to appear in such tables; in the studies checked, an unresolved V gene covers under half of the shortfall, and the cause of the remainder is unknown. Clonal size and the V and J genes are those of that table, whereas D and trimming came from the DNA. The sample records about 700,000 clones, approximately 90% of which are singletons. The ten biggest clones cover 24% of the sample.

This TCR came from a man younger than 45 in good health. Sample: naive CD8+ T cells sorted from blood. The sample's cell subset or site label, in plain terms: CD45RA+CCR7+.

This receptor has the CDR3 CASSYGTGGREQYF. In nucleotides, the sequence is TGTGCCAGCAGTTACGGGACAGGGGGCCGCGAGCAGTACTTC. Recombination joined TRBV13 with TRBJ2-7; 12 central nucleotides agree with TRBD1. The CDR3 holds 14 amino acids from the cysteine to the phenylalanine. Kept here is only the CDR3 DNA, which spans 42 bases and is read in frame from base 1. V loses 6 bases at its end and J loses 6 bases; junction bases beyond the gene matches: 6. The germline V gene (reference sequence) specifies PRHDT as CDR1 and FYEKMQ as CDR2.